This T cell receptor beta chain originates from a study of T cells in women clearing cervical HPV infection. Across the study: For cases, blood was sampled a median around 140 days after lesion detection, interquartile range roughly 90 to 210 days. Findings and limits, study-wide: Richness plus V gene abundances separated cases from controls with AUC approximately 0.78.

HPV was found by MY09/MY11 PCR and dot-blot genotyping. A remark on this clone: Antigen: not known.

Sequencing used immunoSEQ multiplex PCR; TCRdb keeps in-frame clones, though not all of them. The sample data list roughly 30,000 clones. The sequenced sample consisted of blood buffy coat. The sequence was obtained from a woman aged 18 to 69 with a cervical HPV16 infection that either progressed to CIN3+ or cleared (not recorded which).

Partial CDR3 DNA: TGCGCCAGCAGTCAATCCGGGACTGGCGGCTGTGGGAAAGAAAAA. Protein product: CASSQSGTGGCGKEK. The whole CDR3 protein reads CASSQSGTGGCGKEKLFF. The chain uses TRBV23-1 and TRBJ1-4; perhaps TRBD1 as D (5 bases). With the read ending 3 residues before the CDR3 end, the germline J gene is used to fill in that end. TRBV23-1 is an ORF for which the function is uncertain. The CDR3 length is 18 residues. Trimming removed 0 bases from V and 8 bases from J, with 22 bases in between.